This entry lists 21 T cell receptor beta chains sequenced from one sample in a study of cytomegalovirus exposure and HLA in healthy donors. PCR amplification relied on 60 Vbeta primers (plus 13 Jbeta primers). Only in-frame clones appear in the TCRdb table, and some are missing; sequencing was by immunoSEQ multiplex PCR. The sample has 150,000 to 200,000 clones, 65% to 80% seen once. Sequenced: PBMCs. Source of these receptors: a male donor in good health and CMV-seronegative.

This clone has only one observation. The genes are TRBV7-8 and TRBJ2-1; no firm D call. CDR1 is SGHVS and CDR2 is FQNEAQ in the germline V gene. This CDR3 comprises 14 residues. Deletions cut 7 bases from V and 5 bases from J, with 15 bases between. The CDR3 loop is CASNARGRNNEQFF. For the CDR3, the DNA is TGTGCCAGCAACGCCCGTGGCAGAAACAATGAGCAGTTCTTC.

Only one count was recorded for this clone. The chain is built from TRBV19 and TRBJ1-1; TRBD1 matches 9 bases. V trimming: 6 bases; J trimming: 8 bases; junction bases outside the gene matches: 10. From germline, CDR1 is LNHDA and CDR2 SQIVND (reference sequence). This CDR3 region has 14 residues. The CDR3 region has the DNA TGTGCCAGTAGCCAGGGACAGGGTAAAGCGGAAGCTTTCTTT. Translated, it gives CASSQGQGKAEAFF.

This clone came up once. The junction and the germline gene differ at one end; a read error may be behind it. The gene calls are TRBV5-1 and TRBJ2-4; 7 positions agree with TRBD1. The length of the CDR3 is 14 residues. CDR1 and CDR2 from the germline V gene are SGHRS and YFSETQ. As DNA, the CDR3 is TGCGCCAGCAGCTATGGGACAGCCCAAAACATTCAGTACTTC. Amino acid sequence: CASSYGTAQNIQYF.

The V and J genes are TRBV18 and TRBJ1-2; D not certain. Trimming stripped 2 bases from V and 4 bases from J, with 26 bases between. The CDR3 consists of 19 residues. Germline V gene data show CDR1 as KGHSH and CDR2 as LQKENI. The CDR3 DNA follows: TGTGCCAGCTCACCAGCCAGCGGGCGACGAGGGAATAGAGGCTATGGCTACACCTTC. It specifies CASSPASGRRGNRGYGYTF.

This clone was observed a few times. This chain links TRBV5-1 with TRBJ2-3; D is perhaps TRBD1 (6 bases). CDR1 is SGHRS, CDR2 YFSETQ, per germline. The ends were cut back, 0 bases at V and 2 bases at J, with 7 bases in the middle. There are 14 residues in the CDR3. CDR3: CASSLEGVTDTQYF. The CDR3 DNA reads TGCGCCAGCAGCTTGGAGGGGGTCACAGATACGCAGTATTTT.

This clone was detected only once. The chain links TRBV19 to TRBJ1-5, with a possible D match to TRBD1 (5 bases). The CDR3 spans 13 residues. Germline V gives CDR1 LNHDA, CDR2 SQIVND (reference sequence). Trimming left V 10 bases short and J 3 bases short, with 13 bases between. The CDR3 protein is CATRAGYNQPQHF. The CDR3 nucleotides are TGTGCCACCAGGGCTGGGTACAATCAGCCCCAGCATTTT.

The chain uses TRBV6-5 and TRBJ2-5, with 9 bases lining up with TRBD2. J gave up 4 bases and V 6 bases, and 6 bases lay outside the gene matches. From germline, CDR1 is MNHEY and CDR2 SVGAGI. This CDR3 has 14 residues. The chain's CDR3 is CASRSSGRPETQYF. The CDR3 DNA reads TGTGCCAGCAGAAGTAGCGGGAGACCAGAGACCCAGTACTTC.

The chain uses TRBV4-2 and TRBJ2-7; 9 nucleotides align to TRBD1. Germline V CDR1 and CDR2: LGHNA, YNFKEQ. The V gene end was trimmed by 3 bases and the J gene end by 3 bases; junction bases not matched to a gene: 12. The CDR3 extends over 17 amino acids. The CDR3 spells CASSQPRGDRDFYEQYF. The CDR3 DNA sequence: TGTGCCAGCAGCCAGCCCCGAGGGGACAGGGATTTCTACGAGCAGTACTTC.

This chain's CDR3 is CASSEARQGAYEQYF. CDR3 DNA: TGTGCCAGCAGTGAAGCGAGGCAGGGGGCCTACGAGCAGTACTTC. The chain has TRBV2 and TRBJ2-7, with 7 bases lining up with TRBD1. J gave up 2 bases and V 0 bases, and 4 bases lay outside the gene matches. Germline CDR1 reads SNHLY; CDR2 reads FYNNEI. The CDR3 length is 15 residues.

The CDR3 coding sequence is TGTGCCAGCAGTTACTCAAGACAGGGCTACTATGGCTACACCTTC. Protein: CASSYSRQGYYGYTF. The chain has TRBV6-5 and TRBJ1-2; the match to TRBD1 covers 7 bases. The CDR3 covers 15 residues. V lost 0 bases, J lost 3 bases, and 4 bases stayed unmatched. The germline CDR1 and CDR2 sequences are MNHEY and SVGAGI.

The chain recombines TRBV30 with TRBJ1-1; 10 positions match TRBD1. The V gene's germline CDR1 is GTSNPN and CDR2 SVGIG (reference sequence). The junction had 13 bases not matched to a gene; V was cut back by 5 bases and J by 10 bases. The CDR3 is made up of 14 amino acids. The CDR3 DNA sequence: TGTGCCTGGGGCTGGGGGACAGGGGTACCGGCAGCTTTCTTT. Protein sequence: CAWGWGTGVPAAFF. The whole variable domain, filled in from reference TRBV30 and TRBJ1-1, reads SQTIHQWPATLVQPVGSPLSLECTVEGTSNPNLYWYRQAAGRGLQLLFYSVGIGQISSEVPQNLSASRPQDRQFILSSKKLLLSDSGFYLCAWGWGTGVPAAFFGQGTRLTVV.

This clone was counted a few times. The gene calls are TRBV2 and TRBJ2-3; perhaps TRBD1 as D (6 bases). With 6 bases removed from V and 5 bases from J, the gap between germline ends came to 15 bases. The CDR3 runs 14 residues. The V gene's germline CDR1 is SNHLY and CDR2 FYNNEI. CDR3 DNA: TGTGCCAGCAGGGACCGACAGGTACAAGATACGCAGTATTTT. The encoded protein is CASRDRQVQDTQYF.

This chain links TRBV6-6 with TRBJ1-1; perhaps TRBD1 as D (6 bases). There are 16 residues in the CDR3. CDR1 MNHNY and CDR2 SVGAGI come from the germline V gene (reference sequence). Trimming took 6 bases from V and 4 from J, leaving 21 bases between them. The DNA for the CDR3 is TGTGCCAGCAGCCTCGGACAGAGGGCTTCGGCCACTGAAGCTTTCTTT. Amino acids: CASSLGQRASATEAFF.

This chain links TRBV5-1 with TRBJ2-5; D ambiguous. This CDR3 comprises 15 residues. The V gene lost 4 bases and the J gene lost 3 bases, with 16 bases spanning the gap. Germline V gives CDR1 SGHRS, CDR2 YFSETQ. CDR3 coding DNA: TGCGCCAGCAGCCCACAAGCACTACCCGAAGAGACCCAGTACTTC. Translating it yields CASSPQALPEETQYF.

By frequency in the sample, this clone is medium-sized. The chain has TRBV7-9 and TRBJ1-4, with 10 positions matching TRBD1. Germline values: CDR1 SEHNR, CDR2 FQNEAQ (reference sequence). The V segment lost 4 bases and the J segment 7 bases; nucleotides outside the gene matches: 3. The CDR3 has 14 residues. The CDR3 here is CASSSRDRGEKLFF. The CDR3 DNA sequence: TGTGCCAGCAGCTCCCGGGACAGGGGTGAAAAACTGTTTTTT.

In DNA form, the CDR3 reads TGCGCCAGCCATCCTCGTCCCGGGGGGAACACTGAAGCTTTCTTT. This encodes CASHPRPGGNTEAFF. The chain joins TRBV5-1 to TRBJ1-1, with a tentative D call TRBD1 (5 bases). CDR1 and CDR2 (germline): SGHRS, YFSETQ. This CDR3 comprises 15 residues. V lost 7 bases and J lost 1, with 17 bases in between.

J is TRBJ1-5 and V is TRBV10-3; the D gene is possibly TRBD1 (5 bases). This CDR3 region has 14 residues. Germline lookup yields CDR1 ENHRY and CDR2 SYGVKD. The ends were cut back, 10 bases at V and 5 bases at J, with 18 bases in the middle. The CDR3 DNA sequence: TGTGCCACCTACGCCGGCAGGGAAGATCAGCCCCAGCATTTT. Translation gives CATYAGREDQPQHF.

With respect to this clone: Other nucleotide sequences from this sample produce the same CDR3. The CDR3 nucleotides are TGTGCCAGCAGCTGGGCCCTGAACACTGAAGCTTTCTTT. This gives the protein CASSWALNTEAFF. V and J are TRBV5-4 and TRBJ1-1; D is unresolved. Germline CDR1 is SGHNT and CDR2 is YYREEE (reference sequence). The CDR3 runs to 13 residues. Trimming shortened V by 3 bases and J by 0 bases, and 6 bases separated the two germline ends.

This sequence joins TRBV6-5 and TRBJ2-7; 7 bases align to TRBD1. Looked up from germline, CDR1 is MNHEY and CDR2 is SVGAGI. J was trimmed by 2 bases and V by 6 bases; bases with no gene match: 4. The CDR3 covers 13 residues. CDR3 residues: CASSHGQAYEQYF. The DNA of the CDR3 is TGTGCCAGCAGCCATGGACAGGCCTACGAGCAGTACTTC.

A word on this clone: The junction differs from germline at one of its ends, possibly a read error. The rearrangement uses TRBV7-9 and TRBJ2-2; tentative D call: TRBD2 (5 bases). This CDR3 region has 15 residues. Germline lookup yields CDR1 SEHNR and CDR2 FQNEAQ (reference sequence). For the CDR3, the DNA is TGTGCCAGCAGCTTCAACTCTTTGGAAGCCGGGGAGTTGTTTTTT. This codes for CASSFNSLEAGELFF.

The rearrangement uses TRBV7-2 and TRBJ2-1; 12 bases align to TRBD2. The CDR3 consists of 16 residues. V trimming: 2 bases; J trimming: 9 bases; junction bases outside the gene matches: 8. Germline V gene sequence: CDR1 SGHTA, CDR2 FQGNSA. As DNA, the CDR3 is TGTGCCAGCAGCTTACCCGGACTAGCGGGAATGGCTGAGCAGTTCTTC. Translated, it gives CASSLPGLAGMAEQFF.